Below, one T cell receptor (beta chain) is given with its context. The target antigen is unknown. Other DNA sequences from this sample encode an identical CDR3 as well. Cell sorting via CD45RO/CCR7/CD25/CD127/CD95/CD27 was performed to obtain CD4+ naive, central memory, regulatory and stem cell-like memory cells. The sample originates from a study of beta chain features in type 1 diabetes. Whole-study findings and limits: cDNA-based reads could over-represent cells with high TCR expression. It was among patients, rather than healthy donors, that naive, central memory and Treg TCRB repertoires appeared more similar.

This CDR3 is 14 amino acids long. The germline V gene encodes CDR1 GTSNPN and CDR2 SVGIG (reference sequence). Trimming cost V 3 bases and J 6 bases; bases outside gene matches: 5. The authors reverse transcribed all of the isolated RNA, so sequencing captured expressed TCRB transcripts. Sequencing used immunoSEQ multiplex PCR; TCRdb keeps in-frame clones, though not all of them. This table has under 500,000 clones, 30% appearing once. Sequencing was performed on naive CD4+ T cells from blood. The genes are TRBV30 and TRBJ2-1, with 10 bases identical to TRBD2. This receptor was taken from a young man in good health. This CDR3 is CAWSRTSGFNEQFF. The CDR3 bases are TGTGCCTGGAGCCGGACTAGCGGATTCAATGAGCAGTTCTTC.